The 31 T cell receptor beta chains in this list originate from one sample, sequenced in a study of OX40 agonist ivuxolimab in advanced cancers. Sequencing was performed with immunoSEQ multiplex PCR; in TCRdb, only in-frame clones are kept and a portion is missing. The sample has 78,000 or so clones, 86% seen once. This sample comprised CD4+ or CD8+ T cells sorted from blood, obtained in a trial of the OX40 agonist ivuxolimab. The receptors originated from an adult with an advanced solid tumor such as melanoma, head and neck, liver or kidney cancer.

V usage is TRBV10-2 and J usage is TRBJ2-1; 10 bases fit TRBD2. Trimming removed 8 bases from V and 4 bases from J; junction bases left unmatched: 8. This CDR3 has 15 amino acids. The germline gives CDR1 WSHSY, CDR2 SAAADI. The CDR3 DNA reads as TGCGCCAGCCGCCCGGGAGCGGGGGGGTACAATGAGCAGTTCTTC. Protein product: CASRPGAGGYNEQFF.

In the case of this clone: Other DNA sequences from this sample encode an identical CDR3 as well. The chain carries TRBV5-1 and TRBJ1-4, with 7 bases that match TRBD1. V trimming: 3 bases; J trimming: 5 bases; junction bases outside the gene matches: 4. This CDR3 region has 14 residues. Germline CDR1 SGHRS, CDR2 YFSETQ. In DNA, the CDR3 is TGCGCCAGCAGCTCGGGACAGACAAATGAAAAACTGTTTTTT. Translating it yields CASSSGQTNEKLFF.

The V and J genes are TRBV7-2 and TRBJ1-1, with 9 bases fitting TRBD1. The CDR3 runs 15 residues. V shed 10 bases, J shed 6 bases, and the junction held 15 bases outside the gene matches. CDR1 is SGHTA, CDR2 FQGNSA, per germline. CDR3 loop: CATGTGPTRGAEAFF. DNA of the CDR3: TGTGCCACCGGGACAGGGCCAACCCGAGGGGCTGAAGCTTTCTTT.

The chain is built from TRBV5-8 and TRBJ1-3; a possible D gene is TRBD1 (5 bases). The CDR3 has 15 amino acids. Trimming took 3 bases from V and 0 from J, leaving 10 bases between them. CDR1 is SGHTS and CDR2 is YDEGEE in the germline V gene. The CDR3 DNA reads as TGTGCCAGCAGCTCGGGGGTCCGCTCTGGAAACACCATATATTTT. Its protein is CASSSGVRSGNTIYF.

This chain links TRBV7-9 with TRBJ1-1; TRBD1 aligns across 12 bases. Germline CDR1 reads SEHNR; CDR2 reads FQNEAQ (reference sequence). This CDR3 contains 16 residues. V gave up 3 bases and J gave up 6 bases; unmatched junction bases: 8. The CDR3 spells CASSLGAGQGASEAFF. CDR3 DNA sequence: TGTGCCAGCAGCTTGGGGGCGGGACAGGGGGCCTCTGAAGCTTTCTTT. Filled out from reference TRBV7-9 and TRBJ1-1, the complete variable domain reads DTGVSQNPRHKITKRGQNVTFRCDPISEHNRLYWYRQTLGQGPEFLTYFQNEAQLEKSRLLSDRFSAERPKGSFSTLEIQRTEQGDSAMYLCASSLGAGQGASEAFFGQGTRLTVV.

The rearrangement links TRBV19 to TRBJ2-5; 9 bases align to TRBD1. The CDR3 consists of 14 residues. The V and J ends lost 9 bases and 4 bases, in that order; junction bases with no gene match: 9. The germline gives CDR1 LNHDA, CDR2 SQIVND (reference sequence). CDR3 amino acids: CASSNRGRGETQYF. In DNA form, the CDR3 reads TGTGCCAGCTCGAACAGGGGGCGAGGAGAGACCCAGTACTTC.

The chain has TRBV4-1 and TRBJ2-2; D is unresolved. This CDR3 is 14 amino acids long. Germline V gives CDR1 MGHRA, CDR2 YSYEKL. V gave up 4 bases and J gave up 4 bases, with 10 bases separating them. For the CDR3, the DNA is TGCGCCAGCAGCCGCACCACGGGCACCGGGGAGCTGTTTTTT. This encodes CASSRTTGTGELFF.

The chain recombines TRBV6-5 with TRBJ2-7; D call uncertain. CDR3 size: 11 residues. Germline CDR1 MNHEY, CDR2 SVGAGI. Deletions cut 0 bases from V and 6 bases from J, with 3 bases between. CDR3 DNA: TGTGCCAGCAGTTACTCTCGCGAGCAGTACTTC. Residues: CASSYSREQYF.

The chain is built from TRBV7-8 and TRBJ1-1; D ambiguous. The CDR3 sequence is 14 residues long. V gave up 3 bases and J gave up 1 base, with 9 bases separating them. The germline V gene has CDR1 SGHVS and CDR2 FQNEAQ. The CDR3 coding sequence is TGTGCCAGCAGCTTGAACGGGAGGAACACTGAAGCTTTCTTT. Translated: CASSLNGRNTEAFF.

CDR3 coding DNA: TGTGCCAGCAGCCAAGGGAGATTAGCGGGAAAGTACAATGAGCAGTTCTTC. Encoded protein: CASSQGRLAGKYNEQFF. J is TRBJ2-1 and V is TRBV14; 8 nucleotides agree with TRBD2. The length of the CDR3 is 17 residues. Germline V CDR1 and CDR2: SGHDN, FVKESK. V was clipped by 1 base and J by 4 bases; unmatched bases: 9.

The rearrangement links TRBV5-5 to TRBJ1-3; D may be TRBD1 (5 bases). The CDR3 loop spans 17 amino acids. Trimming took off 5 bases at V and 0 bases at J, with 18 bases between the two ends. Germline V gene data show CDR1 as SGHKS and CDR2 as YYEKEE (reference sequence). CDR3 DNA: TGTGCCAGCAGACCTGAAGGACACCGGATCTCTGGAAACACCATATATTTT. This encodes CASRPEGHRISGNTIYF.

This chain joins TRBV7-2 and TRBJ1-4; D not certain. The CDR3 has 13 amino acids. Trimming removed 1 base from V and 8 bases from J, with 8 bases in between. Germline V gene data show CDR1 as SGHTA and CDR2 as FQGNSA. This CDR3 reads CASSLERGEKLFF. Written as DNA, the CDR3 is TGTGCCAGCAGCTTAGAGAGAGGCGAAAAACTGTTTTTT. Looking up the rest from reference TRBV7-2 and TRBJ1-4 gives the full variable domain: GAGVSQSPSNKVTEKGKDVELRCDPISGHTALYWYRQSLGQGLEFLIYFQGNSAPDKSGLPSDRFSAERTGGSVSTLTIQRTQQEDSAVYLCASSLERGEKLFFGSGTQLSVL.

The chain employs TRBV28 and TRBJ2-7; D is perhaps TRBD1 or TRBD2 (5 bases each). With 6 bases removed from V and 5 bases from J, the gap between germline ends came to 23 bases. The CDR3 consists of 16 residues. In germline, CDR1 is MDHEN, CDR2 SYDVKM. Written as DNA, the CDR3 is TGTGCCAGCAGCAATCCCCCCCCCGGAGAGGGGCACGAGCAGTACTTC. Translated: CASSNPPPGEGHEQYF.

The chain is built from TRBV7-6 and TRBJ2-7; 7 nucleotides match TRBD1. The CDR3 loop spans 13 amino acids. The trim removed 0 bases at V and 6 bases at J, leaving 2 bases unmatched. CDR1 is SGHVS and CDR2 is FNYEAQ in the germline V gene. As DNA, the CDR3 is TGTGCCAGCAGCTTAGCAGGGGGCGGCGAGCAGTACTTC. This encodes CASSLAGGGEQYF. The variable domain in full, with the rest retrieved from reference TRBV7-6 and TRBJ2-7, is GAGVSQSPRYKVTKRGQDVALRCDPISGHVSLYWYRQALGQGPEFLTYFNYEAQQDKSGLPNDRFSAERPEGSISTLTIQRTEQRDSAMYRCASSLAGGGEQYFGPGTRLTVT.

The chain is built from TRBV29-1 and TRBJ1-3; a weak D match, TRBD1 (5 bases). This CDR3 spans 12 amino acids. Per germline, CDR1 SQVTM and CDR2 ANQGSEA. V was trimmed by 6 bases and J by 1 base, leaving 7 bases between them. In DNA, the CDR3 is TGCAGCGTCAGGGTATCTGGAAACACCATATATTTT. It codes for CSVRVSGNTIYF.

The chain recombines TRBV20-1 with TRBJ2-7; D is undetermined. Germline V gene data show CDR1 as DFQATT and CDR2 as SNEGSKA (reference sequence). Trimming cost V 6 bases and J 4 bases, with 10 bases left between them. The length of the CDR3 is 11 residues. The DNA for the CDR3 is TGCAGTGCCCTGGGTCTTTACGAGCAGTACTTC. Encoded protein: CSALGLYEQYF.

The rearrangement joins TRBV7-2 to TRBJ1-2; D is uncertain. The germline V and J ends were trimmed by 3 bases and 4 bases, with 12 bases remaining between them. The CDR3 is 14 amino acids. The V gene's germline CDR1 is SGHTA and CDR2 FQGNSA. CDR3 region: CASSFMVSSYGYTF. As DNA, the CDR3 is TGTGCCAGCAGCTTTATGGTTTCCAGCTATGGCTACACCTTC.

The rearrangement links TRBV30 to TRBJ1-2; TRBD1 aligns across 7 bases. Germline V gives CDR1 GTSNPN, CDR2 SVGIG (reference sequence). Trimming removed 0 bases from V and 4 bases from J; junction bases left unmatched: 2. This CDR3 spans 13 amino acids. CDR3 amino acids: CAWSVKGAYGYTF. DNA for the CDR3: TGTGCCTGGAGTGTCAAGGGGGCCTATGGCTACACCTTC.

The chain is built from TRBV19 and TRBJ2-5, with D unresolved. The germline V gene encodes CDR1 LNHDA and CDR2 SQIVND (reference sequence). Trimming removed 0 bases from V and 5 bases from J, with 4 bases in between. The CDR3 contains 12 residues. CDR3 amino acids: CASSIERETQYF. CDR3 nucleotides: TGTGCCAGTAGTATAGAGAGGGAGACCCAGTACTTC.

The chain has TRBV4-3 and TRBJ2-7; 8 nucleotides match TRBD2. The CDR3 has 14 amino acids. J was trimmed by 1 base and V by 1 base; bases with no gene match: 0. Germline values: CDR1 LGHNA, CDR2 YSLEER. The CDR3 reads CASSQAGGSYEQYF. In DNA form, the CDR3 reads TGCGCCAGCAGCCAAGCGGGGGGGTCCTACGAGCAGTACTTC.

This clone has only one observation. This CDR3 is CASSLGGAKDTQYF. In DNA, the CDR3 is TGTGCCAGCAGCTTAGGAGGTGCTAAAGATACGCAGTATTTT. The rearrangement uses TRBV11-3 and TRBJ2-3; D not certain. Germline CDR1 SGHNT, CDR2 YENEEA. The CDR3 length is 14 residues. V shed 1 base and J shed 5 bases, with 10 bases lying between them.

This chain joins TRBV28 and TRBJ2-5; no definite D call. The V and J ends lost 6 bases and 5 bases respectively, with 16 bases between them. CDR1 and CDR2 from the germline V gene are MDHEN and SYDVKM. There are 14 residues in the CDR3. The CDR3 DNA is TGTGCCAGCAGCACCCTGACAACTGGGGAGACCCAGTACTTC. Translation gives CASSTLTTGETQYF. Variable domain in full (rest from reference TRBV28 and TRBJ2-5): DVKVTQSSRYLVKRTGEKVFLECVQDMDHENMFWYRQDPGLGLRLIYFSYDVKMKEKGDIPEGYSVSREKKERFSLILESASTNQTSMYLCASSTLTTGETQYFGPGTRLLVL.

The CDR3 region is CASSSRVADKPLAKNIQYF. The CDR3 DNA reads TGTGCCAGCAGTTCCCGGGTAGCGGACAAACCTCTAGCCAAAAACATTCAGTACTTC. The chain combines TRBV28 with TRBJ2-4; TRBD2 might be the D (6 bases). CDR3 length: 19 residues. Germline V gene lookup returns CDR1 MDHEN and CDR2 SYDVKM. Trimming pared 4 bases from V and 0 bases from J, leaving 22 bases between.

The genes are TRBV5-5 and TRBJ2-3, with D hard to call. V gave up 2 bases and J gave up 6 bases, with 13 bases separating them. Germline V gene sequence: CDR1 SGHKS, CDR2 YYEKEE (reference sequence). The CDR3 contains 14 residues. The CDR3 sequence: CASSFSPLGDTQYF. The CDR3, as DNA: TGTGCCAGCAGCTTCAGTCCTCTGGGGGATACGCAGTATTTT.

The chain links TRBV12-2 to TRBJ1-2. TRBV12-2 is reported as a pseudogene. This CDR3 comprises 15 residues. The CDR3 loop reads CASRLKPGHLPGYTF. The CDR3 DNA reads TGTGCAAGTCGCTTAAAACCGGGCCACCTGCCAGGCTACACCTTC.

The gene calls are TRBV10-3 and TRBJ2-5; possibly TRBD1 for D (6 bases). Per the germline V gene, CDR1 is ENHRY and CDR2 is SYGVKD. Trimming pared 4 bases from V and 6 bases from J, leaving 12 bases between. This CDR3 region has 13 residues. The CDR3, as DNA: TGTGCCATCAGTGTACAGGGTTCGAAGACCCAGTACTTC. It translates to CAISVQGSKTQYF.

The chain carries TRBV20-1 and TRBJ1-2; no definite D call. Looked up from germline, CDR1 is DFQATT and CDR2 is SNEGSKA (reference sequence). The CDR3 runs to 11 residues. V lost 3 bases to trimming and J lost 6 bases, with 8 bases between them. The CDR3 sequence: CSARSDNGYTF. In nucleotides, the CDR3 is TGCAGTGCTAGGTCTGACAATGGCTACACCTTC.

This chain uses TRBV28 with TRBJ2-1, with D possibly being TRBD1 (6 bases). The V gene's germline CDR1 is MDHEN and CDR2 SYDVKM. The CDR3 is 14 amino acids. V was pared by 6 bases and J by 0 bases, with 9 bases between. For the CDR3, the DNA is TGTGCCAGCAGGTTGACAGGCTCCTACAATGAGCAGTTCTTC. Its translation is CASRLTGSYNEQFF.

The chain employs TRBV5-1 and TRBJ2-1; D uncertain. The CDR3 is 13 amino acids. Germline CDR1 reads SGHRS; CDR2 reads YFSETQ. Trimming removed 1 base at V and 6 bases at J, with 8 bases between. CDR3 in DNA: TGCGCCAGCAGCTTGCCTCTTCGCAATGAGCAGTTCTTC. This codes for CASSLPLRNEQFF. The full variable domain, its missing parts supplied by reference TRBV5-1 and TRBJ2-1, is KAGVTQTPRYLIKTRGQQVTLSCSPISGHRSVSWYQQTPGQGLQFLFEYFSETQRNKGNFPGRFSGRQFSNSRSEMNVSTLELGDSALYLCASSLPLRNEQFFGPGTRLTVL.

V is TRBV6-5 and J is TRBJ2-1, with 8 positions matching TRBD1. CDR1 is MNHEY and CDR2 is SVGAGI in the germline V gene. CDR3 size: 15 residues. V lost 6 bases, J lost 0 bases, and 4 bases stayed unmatched. The CDR3 reads CASRTTGGSYNEQFF. In DNA, the CDR3 is TGTGCCAGCAGAACAACAGGGGGCTCCTACAATGAGCAGTTCTTC.

The V gene is TRBV7-8, the J gene TRBJ2-7; possibly TRBD1 for D (7 bases). Between the trimmed V and J ends, which lost 2 bases and 3 bases, there was a span of 14 bases. Germline assignment: CDR1 SGHVS and CDR2 FQNEAQ. This CDR3 has 15 residues. CDR3 protein: CASSLQGGLYYEQYF. The CDR3 DNA sequence: TGTGCCAGCAGCTTACAGGGGGGACTTTACTACGAGCAGTACTTC.